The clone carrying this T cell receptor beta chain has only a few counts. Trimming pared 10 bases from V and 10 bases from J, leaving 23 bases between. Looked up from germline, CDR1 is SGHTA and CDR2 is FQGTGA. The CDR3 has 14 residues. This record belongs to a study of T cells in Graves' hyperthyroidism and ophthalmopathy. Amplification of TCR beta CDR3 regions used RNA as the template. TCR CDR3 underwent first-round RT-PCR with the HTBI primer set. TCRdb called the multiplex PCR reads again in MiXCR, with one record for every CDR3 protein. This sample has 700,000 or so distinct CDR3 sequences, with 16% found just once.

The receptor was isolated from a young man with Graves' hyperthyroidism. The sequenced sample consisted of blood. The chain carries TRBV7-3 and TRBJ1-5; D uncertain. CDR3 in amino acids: CATWEQHRKCPQHF. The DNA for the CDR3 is TGTGCCACATGGGAGCAGCACCGAAAATGTCCCCAGCATTTT.